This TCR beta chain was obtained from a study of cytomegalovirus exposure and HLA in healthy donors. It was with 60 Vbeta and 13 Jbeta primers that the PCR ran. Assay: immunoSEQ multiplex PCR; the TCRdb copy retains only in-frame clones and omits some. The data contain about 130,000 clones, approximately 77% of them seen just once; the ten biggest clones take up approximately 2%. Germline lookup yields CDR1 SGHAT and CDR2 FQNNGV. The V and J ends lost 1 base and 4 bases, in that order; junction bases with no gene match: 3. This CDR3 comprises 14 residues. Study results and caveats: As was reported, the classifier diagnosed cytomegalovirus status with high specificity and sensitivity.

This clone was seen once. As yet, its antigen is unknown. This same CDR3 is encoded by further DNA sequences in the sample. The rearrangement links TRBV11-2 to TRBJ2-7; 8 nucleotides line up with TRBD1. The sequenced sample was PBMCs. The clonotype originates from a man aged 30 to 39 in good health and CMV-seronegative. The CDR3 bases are TGTGCCAGCAGCTTAGGGACAGGGAGATACGAGCAGTACTTC. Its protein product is CASSLGTGRYEQYF.